This TCR beta chain was sequenced for a study of cytomegalovirus exposure and HLA in healthy donors. Germline CDR1 and CDR2: SGHRS and YFSETQ. The CDR3 is 17 amino acids. The ends were cut back, 2 bases at V and 5 bases at J, with 23 bases in the middle. Study-level findings and limits: TCR beta V- and J-gene trimming was later associated with a missense DCLRE1C variant.

Use of 60 Vbeta and 13 Jbeta primers characterized the PCR. This table comes from immunoSEQ multiplex PCR, and its TCRdb copy is limited to in-frame clones, with some not included. The sample comprises about 150,000 clones, approximately 80% of which are singletons, and about 4% rests with the top ten. Points on this clone: As yet, its antigen is unknown.

The sequencing sample was made of PBMCs. The V gene is TRBV5-1, the J gene TRBJ2-7; D might be TRBD1 (8 bases). The TCR was taken from a woman in her thirties or forties in good health and CMV-seronegative. CDR3 sequence (DNA): TGCGCCAGCAGCTTTACAGGGGGGGCCGGGAGGTACGACGAGCAGTACTTC. It yields the protein CASSFTGGAGRYDEQYF.